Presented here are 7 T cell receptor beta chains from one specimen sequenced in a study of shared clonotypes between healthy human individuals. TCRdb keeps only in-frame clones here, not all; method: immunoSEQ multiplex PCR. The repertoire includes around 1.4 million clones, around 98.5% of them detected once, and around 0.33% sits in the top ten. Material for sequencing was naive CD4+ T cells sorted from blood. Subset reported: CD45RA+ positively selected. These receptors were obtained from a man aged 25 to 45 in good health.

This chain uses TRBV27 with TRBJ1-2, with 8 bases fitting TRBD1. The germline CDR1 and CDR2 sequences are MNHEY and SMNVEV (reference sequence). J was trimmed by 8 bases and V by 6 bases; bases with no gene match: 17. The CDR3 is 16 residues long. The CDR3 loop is CASSYNLLTGERGYTF. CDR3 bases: TGTGCCAGCAGCTATAATTTACTGACAGGGGAGAGGGGCTACACCTTC.

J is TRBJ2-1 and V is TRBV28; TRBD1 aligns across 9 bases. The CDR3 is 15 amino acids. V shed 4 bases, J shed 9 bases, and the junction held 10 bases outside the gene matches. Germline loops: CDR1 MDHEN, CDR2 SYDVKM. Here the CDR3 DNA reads TGTGCCAGCAGTTCAGCGGGACAGGGTATCGGTGAGCAGTTCTTC. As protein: CASSSAGQGIGEQFF.

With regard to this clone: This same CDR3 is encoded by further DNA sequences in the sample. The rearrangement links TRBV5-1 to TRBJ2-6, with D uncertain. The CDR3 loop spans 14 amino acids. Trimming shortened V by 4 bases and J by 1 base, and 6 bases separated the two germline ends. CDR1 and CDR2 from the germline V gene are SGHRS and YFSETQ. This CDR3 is CASSVNSGANVLTF. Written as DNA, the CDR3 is TGCGCCAGCAGCGTTAATTCTGGGGCCAACGTCCTGACTTTC.

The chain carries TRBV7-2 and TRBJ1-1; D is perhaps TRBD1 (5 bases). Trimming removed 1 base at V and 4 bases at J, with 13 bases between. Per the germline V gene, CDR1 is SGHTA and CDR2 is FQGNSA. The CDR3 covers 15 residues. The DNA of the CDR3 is TGTGCCAGCAGCTTAGATCGCAGGGCCGGCACTGAAGCTTTCTTT. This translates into CASSLDRRAGTEAFF.

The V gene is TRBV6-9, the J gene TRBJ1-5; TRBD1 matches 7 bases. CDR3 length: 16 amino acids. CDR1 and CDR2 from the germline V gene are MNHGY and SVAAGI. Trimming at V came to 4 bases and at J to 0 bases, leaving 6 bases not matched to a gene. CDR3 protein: CASSSGQTYSNQPQHF. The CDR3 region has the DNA TGTGCCAGCAGTTCGGGACAGACCTATAGCAATCAGCCCCAGCATTTT.

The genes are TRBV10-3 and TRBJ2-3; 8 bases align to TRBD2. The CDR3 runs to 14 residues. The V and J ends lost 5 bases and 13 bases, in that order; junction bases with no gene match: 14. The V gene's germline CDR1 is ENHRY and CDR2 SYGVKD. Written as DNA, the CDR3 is TGTGCCATCAGTAATAGCGGGACCTCGTTTGAAGAGTATTTT. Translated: CAISNSGTSFEEYF.

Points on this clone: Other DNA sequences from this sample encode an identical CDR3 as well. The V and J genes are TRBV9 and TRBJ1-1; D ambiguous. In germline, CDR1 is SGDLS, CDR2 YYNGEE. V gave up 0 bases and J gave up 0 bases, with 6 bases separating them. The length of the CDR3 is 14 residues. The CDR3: CASSVGSMNTEAFF. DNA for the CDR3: TGTGCCAGCAGCGTAGGGAGTATGAACACTGAAGCTTTCTTT.